The T cell receptor beta chain described here comes from a study of identical twins. This clonotype occurred many times. Its specificity is unknown. The germline gives CDR1 MNHEY, CDR2 SMNVEV (reference sequence). Trimming stripped 2 bases from V and 1 base from J, with 8 bases between. The CDR3 runs to 14 residues. General study results and limits: When twins shared out-of-frame alpha sequences, those sequences had excess low generation probability. Modelling approaches yielded underestimates of out-of-frame TCR alpha sharing between monozygotic twins.

Every one of the donors was a healthy Caucasian. TCRdb used MiXCR to reprocess the 5' RACE reads, holding one entry per CDR3 protein. The sample has fewer than 250,000 distinct CDR3 sequences, roughly 9.4% seen once. The chain has TRBV27 and TRBJ1-1; D is perhaps TRBD1 (6 bases). Specimen: memory (CD45RO+) T cells sorted from blood. This sequence originates from a woman under 30 in good health. The CDR3, as DNA: TGTGCCAGCAGTTTAGGGGGGCCGAACACTGAAGCTTTCTTT. As protein: CASSLGGPNTEAFF.